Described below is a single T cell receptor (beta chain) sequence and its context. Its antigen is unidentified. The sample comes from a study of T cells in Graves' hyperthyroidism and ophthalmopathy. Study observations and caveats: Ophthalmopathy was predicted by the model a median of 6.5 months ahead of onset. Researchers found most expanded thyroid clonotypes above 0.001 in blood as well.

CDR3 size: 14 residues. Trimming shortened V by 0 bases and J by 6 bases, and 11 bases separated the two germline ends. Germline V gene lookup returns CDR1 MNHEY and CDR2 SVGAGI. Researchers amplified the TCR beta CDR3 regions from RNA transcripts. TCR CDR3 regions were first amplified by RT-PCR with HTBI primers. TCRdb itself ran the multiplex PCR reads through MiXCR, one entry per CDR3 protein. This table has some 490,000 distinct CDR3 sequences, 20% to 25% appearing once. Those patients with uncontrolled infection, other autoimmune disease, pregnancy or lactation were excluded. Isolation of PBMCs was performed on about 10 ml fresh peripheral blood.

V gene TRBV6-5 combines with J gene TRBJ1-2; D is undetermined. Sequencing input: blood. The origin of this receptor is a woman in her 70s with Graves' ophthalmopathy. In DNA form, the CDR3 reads TGTGCCAGCAGTTACTCCGGACTGGCACATGGCTACACCTTC. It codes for CASSYSGLAHGYTF.